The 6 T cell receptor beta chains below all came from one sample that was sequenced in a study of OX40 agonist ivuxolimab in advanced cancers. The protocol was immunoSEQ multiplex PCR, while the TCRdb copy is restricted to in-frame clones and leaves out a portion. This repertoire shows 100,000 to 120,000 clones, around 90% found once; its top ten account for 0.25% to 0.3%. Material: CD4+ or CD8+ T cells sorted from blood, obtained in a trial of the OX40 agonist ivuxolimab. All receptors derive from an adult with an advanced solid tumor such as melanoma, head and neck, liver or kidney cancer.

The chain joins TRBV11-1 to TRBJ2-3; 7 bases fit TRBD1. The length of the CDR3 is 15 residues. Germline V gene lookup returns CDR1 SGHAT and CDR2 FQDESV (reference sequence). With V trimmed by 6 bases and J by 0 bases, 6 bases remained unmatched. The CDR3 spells CASSLDRPSTDTQYF. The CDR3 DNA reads TGTGCCAGCAGTTTGGACAGGCCTAGCACAGATACGCAGTATTTT. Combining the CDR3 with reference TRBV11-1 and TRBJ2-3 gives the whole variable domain EAEVAQSPRYKITEKSQAVAFWCDPISGHATLYWYRQILGQGPELLVQFQDESVVDDSQLPKDRFSAERLKGVDSTLKIQPAELGDSAMYLCASSLDRPSTDTQYFGPGTRLTVL.

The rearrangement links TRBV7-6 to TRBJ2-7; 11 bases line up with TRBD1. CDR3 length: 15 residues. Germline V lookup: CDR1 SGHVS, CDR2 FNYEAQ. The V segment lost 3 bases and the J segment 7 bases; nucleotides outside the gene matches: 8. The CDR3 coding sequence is TGTGCCAGCAGCTTTGCCGGGACAGGGGGGTTTGAGCAGTACTTC. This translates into CASSFAGTGGFEQYF.

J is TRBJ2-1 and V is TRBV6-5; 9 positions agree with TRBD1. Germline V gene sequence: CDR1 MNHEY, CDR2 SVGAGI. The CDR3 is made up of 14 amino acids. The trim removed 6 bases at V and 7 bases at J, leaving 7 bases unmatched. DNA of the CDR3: TGTGCCAGCAGGTTGACAGGGGGTACGAATGAGCAGTTCTTC. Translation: CASRLTGGTNEQFF.

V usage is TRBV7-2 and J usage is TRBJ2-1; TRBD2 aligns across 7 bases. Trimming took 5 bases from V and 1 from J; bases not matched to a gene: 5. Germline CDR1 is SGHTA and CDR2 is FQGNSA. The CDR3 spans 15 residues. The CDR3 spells CASSPSGLSYNEQFF. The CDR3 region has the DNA TGTGCCAGCAGCCCTAGCGGTTTATCCTACAATGAGCAGTTCTTC.

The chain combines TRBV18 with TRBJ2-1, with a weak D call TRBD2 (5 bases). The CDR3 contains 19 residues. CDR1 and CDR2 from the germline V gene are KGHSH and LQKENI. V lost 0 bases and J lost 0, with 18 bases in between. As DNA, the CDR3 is TGTGCCAGCTCACCACCTTATGAGCGGCGTAAAAGCTCCTACAATGAGCAGTTCTTC. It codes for CASSPPYERRKSSYNEQFF.

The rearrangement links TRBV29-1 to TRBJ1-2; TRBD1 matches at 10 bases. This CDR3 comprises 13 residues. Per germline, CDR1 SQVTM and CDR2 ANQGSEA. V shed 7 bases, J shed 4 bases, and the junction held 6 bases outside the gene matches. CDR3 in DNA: TGCAGCGCCGGACAGGGGGGTCCCTATGGCTACACCTTC. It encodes CSAGQGGPYGYTF.